The TCR beta chain described here comes from a study of CD8+ T cells in alopecia areata. Treatment given: oral pan-JAK inhibitor, 5-10 mg twice daily. RNA extraction was followed by reverse transcription into cDNA, which acted as the sequencing template. Clones were sequenced by immunoSEQ multiplex PCR, and TCRdb holds only the in-frame ones, with some missing. The table includes 160,000 or so clones, less than 70% detected once. V was pared by 0 bases and J by 4 bases, with 15 bases between. The CDR3 totals 15 residues. Per the germline V gene, CDR1 is GTSNPN and CDR2 is SVGIG (reference sequence). The rearrangement uses TRBV30 and TRBJ1-2; no reliable D call. The TCR comes from a human donor with alopecia areata. Sequences were derived from CD4+ T cells sorted from blood, sampled at week 4, from a patient treated with tofacitinib. The DNA for the CDR3 is TGTGCCTGGAGTGTACCTAACAGCCTACTCTATGGCTACACCTTC. This codes for CAWSVPNSLLYGYTF.